This entry lists 24 T cell receptor beta chains sequenced from one sample in a study of beta chain features in type 1 diabetes. Broader study findings: When Type 1 diabetes patients were examined, their TCRB CDR3s proved moderately but significantly shorter in all four CD4+ subsets.

These TCRs' antigens remain unknown. All of the isolated RNA was reverse transcribed, so expressed TCRB transcripts were sequenced. Data came from immunoSEQ multiplex PCR; TCRdb stores just in-frame clones and leaves some out. This sample yields nearly 350,000 clones, of which over 7% are seen a single time; about 1% belongs to the top ten. Sequencing used central memory CD4+ T cells from blood. The receptors derive from a man in his thirties or forties with type 1 diabetes.

The chain has TRBV9 and TRBJ2-5; TRBD1 might be the D (6 bases). Germline assignment: CDR1 SGDLS and CDR2 YYNGEE. The CDR3 covers 12 residues. Between the trimmed V and J ends, which lost 4 bases and 9 bases, there was a span of 13 bases. Written as DNA, the CDR3 is TGTGCCAGCAGCCTGGACGAGGGGGCCCAGTACTTC. Translating gives CASSLDEGAQYF.

This clone appeared a few times. The rearrangement joins TRBV6-5 to TRBJ2-7, with a weak D call TRBD1 (7 bases). The CDR3 covers 12 residues. Looked up from germline, CDR1 is MNHEY and CDR2 is SVGAGI. V was clipped by 7 bases and J by 7 bases, with 14 bases between them. In DNA form, the CDR3 reads TGTGCCAGCATCGACAGGGCGGGAGAGCAGTACTTC. Protein sequence: CASIDRAGEQYF.

In this sample, this clone turned up a few times. J is TRBJ2-3 and V is TRBV7-2, with no clear D. From germline, CDR1 is SGHTA and CDR2 FQGNSA. Trimming removed 2 bases from V and 2 bases from J, with 5 bases in between. The CDR3 covers 13 residues. The CDR3 coding sequence is TGTGCCAGCAGCTTATCATTCACAGATACGCAGTATTTT. It codes for CASSLSFTDTQYF. Full variable domain (rest looked up from reference TRBV7-2 and TRBJ2-3): GAGVSQSPSNKVTEKGKDVELRCDPISGHTALYWYRQSLGQGLEFLIYFQGNSAPDKSGLPSDRFSAERTGGSVSTLTIQRTQQEDSAVYLCASSLSFTDTQYFGPGTRLTVL.

The chain uses TRBV5-6 and TRBJ2-2; D is possibly TRBD2 (5 bases). V shed 4 bases and J shed 4 bases, with 14 bases lying between them. This CDR3 is built from 15 residues. CDR1 and CDR2 from the germline V gene are SGHDT and YYEEEE. CDR3 in amino acids: CASSPAGGGTGELFF. CDR3 nucleotides: TGTGCCAGCAGCCCGGCGGGCGGAGGCACCGGGGAGCTGTTTTTT.

The genes are TRBV6-5 and TRBJ2-5; no reliable D call. Trimming removed 0 bases at V and 5 bases at J, with 10 bases between. Germline loops: CDR1 MNHEY, CDR2 SVGAGI. The CDR3 is made up of 14 amino acids. In DNA, the CDR3 is TGTGCCAGCAGTTACTCGACCATCGCTGAGACCCAGTACTTC. Its protein product is CASSYSTIAETQYF.

Of note for this clone: The sample carries other DNA sequences with the same CDR3. The CDR3 loop is CAISGGGAETQYF. CDR3 nucleotide sequence: TGTGCCATCAGTGGAGGGGGGGCAGAGACCCAGTACTTC. This sequence joins TRBV10-3 and TRBJ2-5; TRBD2 is a possible D gene (7 bases). Trimming removed 4 bases at V and 4 bases at J, with 10 bases between. The CDR3 spans 13 residues. Per germline, CDR1 ENHRY and CDR2 SYGVKD.

The chain employs TRBV6-5 and TRBJ2-7; possibly TRBD1 or TRBD2 for D (5 bases each). Germline values: CDR1 MNHEY, CDR2 SVGAGI. Trimming cost V 2 bases and J 2 bases, with 13 bases left between them. The CDR3 consists of 15 residues. In DNA form, the CDR3 reads TGTGCCAGCAGTTACCGCCGGGACGTTACCTACGAGCAGTACTTC. It is translated as CASSYRRDVTYEQYF.

This clone was picked up a small number of times. This CDR3 is also generated by other DNA sequences in the sample. The chain combines TRBV4-3 with TRBJ2-3; D call uncertain. This CDR3 region has 13 residues. The V end was cut by 2 bases, the J end by 5 bases, with 8 bases between. Germline CDR1 reads LGHNA; CDR2 reads YSLEER. CDR3 region: CASSQRQGDTQYF. The CDR3 DNA reads as TGCGCCAGCAGCCAAAGGCAAGGAGATACGCAGTATTTT.

The V and J genes are TRBV7-6 and TRBJ1-2; D unclear. V was trimmed by 5 bases and J by 2 bases, leaving 6 bases between them. Germline V gene data show CDR1 as SGHVS and CDR2 as FNYEAQ. The CDR3 runs 12 residues. CDR3 amino acids: CASSRANYGYTF. CDR3 DNA: TGTGCCAGCAGCCGAGCCAACTATGGCTACACCTTC.

The sample holds a few counts of this clone. This chain joins TRBV5-1 and TRBJ2-1; no clear D gene. The CDR3 has 13 amino acids. Deletions cut 0 bases from V and 5 bases from J, with 6 bases between. Germline lookup yields CDR1 SGHRS and CDR2 YFSETQ. CDR3 in DNA: TGCGCCAGCAGCTTGGGGTGGAACAATGAGCAGTTCTTC. It specifies CASSLGWNNEQFF.

The chain carries TRBV29-1 and TRBJ1-5; D gene ambiguous. The CDR3 contains 14 residues. CDR1 and CDR2 from the germline V gene are SQVTM and ANQGSEA. V was trimmed by 5 bases and J by 5 bases, leaving 16 bases between them. CDR3 loop: CSVSVGSVDQPQHF. DNA for the CDR3: TGCAGCGTTTCGGTGGGGAGTGTGGATCAGCCCCAGCATTTT.

This clone was observed a few times. The gene calls are TRBV4-1 and TRBJ1-2, with D unresolved. The CDR3 totals 14 residues. CDR1 is MGHRA, CDR2 YSYEKL, per germline. The V end lost 3 bases, the J end lost 4 bases, and 12 bases lay between the germline ends. CDR3 in DNA: TGCGCCAGCAGCCACGAACTCGTCCTCTATGGCTACACCTTC. This encodes CASSHELVLYGYTF.

There are a few counts of this clone. The J gene is TRBJ2-7, the V gene TRBV19, with 12 bases that match TRBD1. V shed 3 bases, J shed 5 bases, and the junction held 11 bases outside the gene matches. Germline V gene data show CDR1 as LNHDA and CDR2 as SQIVND (reference sequence). This CDR3 comprises 17 residues. The CDR3, as DNA: TGTGCCAGTAGTATGACCCTTCCGGGACAGGGGGCAAACGAGCAGTACTTC. Amino acid sequence: CASSMTLPGQGANEQYF.

This clone came up a few times. The chain combines TRBV5-6 with TRBJ1-1; 7 nucleotides match TRBD1. Germline V lookup: CDR1 SGHDT, CDR2 YYEEEE. CDR3 length equals 13 residues. Losses at the gene ends were 4 bases for V and 7 bases for J; bases not matched to a gene: 7. CDR3 bases: TGTGCCAGCAGCCCAGGGGGGCGGAATGAAGCTTTCTTT. Amino acid sequence: CASSPGGRNEAFF.

The chain carries TRBV5-1 and TRBJ2-3, with 13 bases identical to TRBD2. CDR1 and CDR2 from the germline V gene are SGHRS and YFSETQ. This CDR3 region has 20 residues. With 4 bases clipped from V and 2 bases from J, the junction kept 16 bases outside the gene matches. CDR3 loop: CASSAIRTSGGPSTTDTQYF. The CDR3 DNA sequence: TGCGCCAGCAGCGCGATCCGGACTAGCGGGGGCCCTAGCACCACAGATACGCAGTATTTT.

The V and J genes are TRBV10-3 and TRBJ1-1, with 11 nucleotides matching TRBD1. V trimming: 6 bases; J trimming: 0 bases; junction bases outside the gene matches: 9. The CDR3 runs to 17 residues. Looked up from germline, CDR1 is ENHRY and CDR2 is SYGVKD. The CDR3 sequence: CAISAGQGASMNTEAFF. DNA for the CDR3: TGTGCCATCAGCGCCGGACAGGGGGCCTCAATGAACACTGAAGCTTTCTTT.

This clone has a handful of counts. CDR3 loop: CASSQRAGLSTDTQYF. CDR3 nucleotide sequence: TGCGCCAGCAGCCAACGGGCAGGTCTTAGCACAGATACGCAGTATTTT. The chain recombines TRBV4-3 with TRBJ2-3, with D unresolved. The CDR3 loop spans 16 amino acids. V lost 2 bases to trimming and J lost 0 bases, with 12 bases between them. CDR1 LGHNA and CDR2 YSLEER come from the germline V gene.

This clone was recorded many times. The CDR3 spells CATSRDRQPQHF. In DNA, the CDR3 is TGTGCCACCAGCAGAGACAGGCAGCCCCAGCATTTT. The genes are TRBV15 and TRBJ1-5; D unresolved. V lost 0 bases and J lost 7, with 4 bases in between. CDR3 length: 12 residues. In germline, CDR1 is LNHNV, CDR2 YYDKDF (reference sequence).

The chain links TRBV9 to TRBJ2-5; 8 bases match TRBD1. V shed 1 base, J shed 5 bases, and the junction held 7 bases outside the gene matches. The CDR3 contains 15 residues. Germline V CDR1 and CDR2: SGDLS, YYNGEE. The CDR3 sequence: CASSVRTGTIETQYF. The CDR3 coding sequence is TGTGCCAGCAGCGTAAGGACAGGGACCATCGAGACCCAGTACTTC.

The rearrangement joins TRBV27 to TRBJ2-5; 13 nucleotides line up with TRBD2. J lost 4 bases, V lost 3 bases, and 8 bases had no gene match. This CDR3 is built from 17 residues. The V gene's germline CDR1 is MNHEY and CDR2 SMNVEV (reference sequence). This CDR3 reads CASSFTSGGADRETQYF. DNA of the CDR3: TGTGCCAGCAGTTTTACTAGCGGGGGGGCCGATAGAGAGACCCAGTACTTC.

This clone was detected a few times. The chain combines TRBV7-2 with TRBJ2-7; D may be TRBD1 (6 bases). The germline V gene encodes CDR1 SGHTA and CDR2 FQGNSA. The CDR3 extends over 12 amino acids. V was pared by 5 bases and J by 5 bases, with 10 bases between. CDR3 sequence: CASSPSGDEQYF. The CDR3 nucleotides read TGTGCCAGCAGCCCCTCAGGGGACGAGCAGTACTTC.

This clone was picked up a small number of times. J is TRBJ1-2 and V is TRBV19; no firm D call. The CDR3 contains 14 residues. Looked up from germline, CDR1 is LNHDA and CDR2 is SQIVND (reference sequence). The germline V and J ends were trimmed by 6 bases and 4 bases, with 15 bases remaining between them. This CDR3 is CASSAIQISYGYTF. CDR3 nucleotides: TGTGCCAGTAGCGCCATTCAGATATCCTATGGCTACACCTTC.

This clone was seen more than once but under ten times. The V call is TRBV6-6, the J call TRBJ1-1, with a weak D call TRBD1 (6 bases). Germline V CDR1 and CDR2: MNHNY, SVGAGI (reference sequence). This CDR3 is 14 amino acids long. V was pared by 6 bases and J by 5 bases, with 16 bases between. Here the CDR3 DNA reads TGTGCCAGCAGCGAACAGGGCAGGAATACTGAAGCTTTCTTT. Translation gives CASSEQGRNTEAFF.

V is TRBV18 and J is TRBJ2-7, with D possibly being TRBD2 (7 bases). Germline values: CDR1 KGHSH, CDR2 LQKENI. V was cut by 2 bases and J by 6 bases, with 14 bases left in between. This CDR3 comprises 14 residues. The CDR3 spells CASSPVGGPSEQYF. The CDR3 nucleotides read TGTGCCAGCTCACCAGTGGGGGGGCCCTCCGAGCAGTACTTC.